Included here is one T cell receptor beta chain sequence, with context. The germline gives CDR1 LNHDA, CDR2 SQIVND (reference sequence). The CDR3 has 15 amino acids. The V and J ends lost 1 base and 6 bases respectively, with 14 bases between them. The record originates from a study of blood T cell repertoires in COVID-19. Using immunoSEQ multiplex PCR, the repertoire was profiled, and TCRdb retains in-frame clones only, with some absent. This table holds over 200,000 clones, roughly 85% found once. This chain joins TRBV19 and TRBJ2-3, with a possible D match to TRBD2 (5 bases). The TCR comes from a man aged 25 to 45 who had recovered from COVID-19. Material for sequencing was PBMCs or T cells enriched from blood (not recorded which). CDR3 nucleotide sequence: TGTGCCAGTAGTATAGCCGCACTAGGTGAGGATACGCAGTATTTT. It translates to CASSIAALGEDTQYF.